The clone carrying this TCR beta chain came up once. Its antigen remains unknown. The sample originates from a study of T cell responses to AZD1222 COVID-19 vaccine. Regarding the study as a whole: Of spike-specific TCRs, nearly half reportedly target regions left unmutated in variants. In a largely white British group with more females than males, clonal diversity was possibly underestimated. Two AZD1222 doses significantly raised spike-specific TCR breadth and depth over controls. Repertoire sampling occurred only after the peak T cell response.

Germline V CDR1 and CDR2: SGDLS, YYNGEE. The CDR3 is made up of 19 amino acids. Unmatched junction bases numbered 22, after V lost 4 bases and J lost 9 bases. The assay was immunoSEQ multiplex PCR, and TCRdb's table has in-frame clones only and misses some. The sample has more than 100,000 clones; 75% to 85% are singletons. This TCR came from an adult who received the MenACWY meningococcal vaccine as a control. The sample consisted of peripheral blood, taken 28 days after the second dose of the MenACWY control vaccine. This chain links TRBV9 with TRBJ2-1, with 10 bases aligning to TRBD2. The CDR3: CASSSPLPATSGDAGEQFF. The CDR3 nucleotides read TGTGCCAGCAGCTCACCTCTCCCGGCTACTAGCGGGGACGCCGGTGAGCAGTTCTTC.